One T cell receptor beta chain is described in this entry. Its antigen is undetermined. The CDR3 runs 14 residues. Per the germline V gene, CDR1 is SGHNT and CDR2 is YENEEA. J lost 5 bases, V lost 4 bases, and 6 bases had no gene match. Produced via immunoSEQ multiplex PCR; TCRdb's table is partial and in-frame only. The sample has 120,000 to 150,000 clones, approximately 88% seen once; the top ten hold approximately 5.1%. The data belong to a study of T cell responses to AZD1222 COVID-19 vaccine. Study conclusions and caveats: Among AZD1222 vaccinees, only six were seropositive at baseline. Among the donors, most were white British and more were female, and clonal diversity was possibly underestimated.

The TCR was taken from an adult who received the MenACWY meningococcal vaccine as a control. The V call is TRBV11-3, the J call TRBJ2-7; 9 positions agree with TRBD1. Sequenced here: peripheral blood, sampled 28 days after the second dose of the MenACWY control vaccine. The CDR3 spells CASSYGTGPHEQYF. CDR3 nucleotides: TGTGCCAGCAGCTACGGGACAGGGCCCCACGAGCAGTACTTC.